The 14 T cell receptor beta chains reported below all come from one sample, sequenced in a study of shared clonotypes between healthy human individuals. Data came from immunoSEQ multiplex PCR; TCRdb stores just in-frame clones and leaves some out. The sample comprises about 1.1 million clones, about 80% of which are singletons, and roughly 0.83% rests with the top ten. Sequenced material: memory CD4+ T cells from PBMCs. Subset specified: CD45RA-negative fraction. Receptors originate from a young man in good health. Some clones in this sample may be carry-over from other donors' samples.

The chain is built from TRBV6-4 and TRBJ1-1; possibly TRBD1 for D (5 bases). V gave up 9 bases and J gave up 6 bases, with 20 bases separating them. The CDR3 has 14 residues. Germline CDR1 reads MRHNA; CDR2 reads SNTAGT. Here the CDR3 DNA reads TGTGCCAGGATTAATATCGGGGGAATGGCTGAAGCTTTCTTT. Its translation is CARINIGGMAEAFF.

The chain employs TRBV6-5 and TRBJ2-7; 7 nucleotides align to TRBD2. The germline gives CDR1 MNHEY, CDR2 SVGAGI. After removal of 6 bases from V and 2 bases from J, the junction contained 1 base not matched to a gene. This CDR3 has 12 residues. CDR3 protein: CASSRGAYEQYF. The CDR3 region has the DNA TGTGCCAGCAGCCGGGGGGCCTACGAGCAGTACTTC.

As for this clone: The junction departs from germline at one end; a sequencing error may be responsible. The J gene is TRBJ1-1, the V gene TRBV6-1; the match to TRBD1 covers 7 bases. Germline V lookup: CDR1 MNHNS, CDR2 SASEGT. This CDR3 spans 15 amino acids. DNA for the CDR3: TGTGCCAGCAGTGATGTAGGCAGGGGGAGACCTTTCCGGGATTTT. It is translated as CASSDVGRGRPFRDF.

This clone was recorded a few times. The chain carries TRBV28 and TRBJ2-1, with 14 bases identical to TRBD2. Germline values: CDR1 MDHEN, CDR2 SYDVKM. Trimming at V came to 5 bases and at J to 10 bases, leaving 13 bases not matched to a gene. This CDR3 is built from 17 residues. CDR3 DNA sequence: TGTGCCAGCAGTCTTCGACTAGCGGGAGGGCCGCGTTGGGAGCAGTTCTTC. Protein product: CASSLRLAGGPRWEQFF.

The chain uses TRBV28 and TRBJ2-5, with D possibly being TRBD2 (7 bases). Trimming removed 6 bases from V and 4 bases from J, with 24 bases in between. This CDR3 comprises 17 residues. Germline-derived CDR1 and CDR2 are MDHEN and SYDVKM. The CDR3 is CASRSWGGRGYRETQYF. CDR3 DNA sequence: TGTGCCAGCAGATCATGGGGGGGCCGAGGGTATCGAGAGACCCAGTACTTC.

This clone was recorded at least ten times. This rearrangement joins TRBV29-1 to TRBJ2-7; D gene unclear. V was trimmed by 7 bases and J by 0 bases, leaving 13 bases between them. Germline-derived CDR1 and CDR2 are SQVTM and ANQGSEA. The CDR3 consists of 13 residues. CDR3 in amino acids: CSATSTDSYEQYF. In DNA, the CDR3 is TGCAGCGCAACCTCAACTGACTCCTACGAGCAGTACTTC.

V and J are TRBV7-2 and TRBJ2-5; TRBD2 aligns across 7 bases. V dropped 2 bases and J dropped 5; count of bases not matched to a gene: 8. The germline gives CDR1 SGHTA, CDR2 FQGNSA. This CDR3 has 15 residues. The CDR3 DNA sequence: TGTGCCAGCAGCTTATCGGGCGGGAGCGTGGAGACCCAGTACTTC. Residues: CASSLSGGSVETQYF.

The CDR3 coding sequence is TGTGCCAGCAGTCGGGACACCCAGCGCATCTACGAGCAGTACTTC. Its protein is CASSRDTQRIYEQYF. The J gene is TRBJ2-7, the V gene TRBV6-5; possible D gene TRBD1, 6 bases. The ends were cut back, 5 bases at V and 3 bases at J, with 17 bases in the middle. Germline values: CDR1 MNHEY, CDR2 SVGAGI. CDR3 length: 15 residues.

This rearrangement joins TRBV28 to TRBJ1-2; D gene uncertain. The germline V and J ends were trimmed by 7 bases and 4 bases, with 10 bases remaining between them. The CDR3 covers 12 residues. CDR1 is MDHEN and CDR2 is SYDVKM in the germline V gene. The CDR3, as DNA: TGTGCCAGCACTGCAGACTTCTATGGCTACACCTTC. Protein product: CASTADFYGYTF.

Regarding this clone: Other DNA sequences from this sample encode an identical CDR3 as well. The CDR3 loop reads CAWSVRREGFYEQYF. The CDR3 DNA sequence: TGTGCCTGGAGTGTACGGCGGGAGGGCTTCTACGAGCAGTACTTC. The rearrangement joins TRBV30 to TRBJ2-5; 9 bases line up with TRBD2. TRBJ2-7 explains the end of the DNA better; the J call may be wrong. This CDR3 comprises 15 residues. Per germline, CDR1 GTSNPN and CDR2 SVGIG (reference sequence).

This clone was counted only a few times. The same CDR3 arises from other DNA sequences in this sample as well. The gene calls are TRBV5-1 and TRBJ1-4; 9 bases align to TRBD1. CDR1 is SGHRS and CDR2 is YFSETQ in the germline V gene. The CDR3 extends over 14 amino acids. After removal of 3 bases from V and 4 bases from J, the junction contained 1 base not matched to a gene. CDR3 region: CASSSGQGNEKLFF. CDR3 in DNA: TGCGCCAGCAGCTCGGGACAGGGTAATGAAAAACTGTTTTTT.

V usage is TRBV15 and J usage is TRBJ2-7; TRBD2 might be the D (5 bases). Per germline, CDR1 LNHNV and CDR2 YYDKDF (reference sequence). The ends were cut back, 3 bases at V and 4 bases at J, with 19 bases in the middle. CDR3 size: 16 residues. In DNA, the CDR3 is TGTGCCACCAGCAGTACCGGGATCAACCGATCTTACGAGCAGTACTTC. Its translation: CATSSTGINRSYEQYF.

This clone was observed a single time. This chain uses TRBV5-4 with TRBJ2-7; 7 nucleotides align to TRBD1. This CDR3 has 15 amino acids. Germline CDR1 SGHNT, CDR2 YYREEE (reference sequence). The V and J ends lost 4 bases and 6 bases, in that order; junction bases with no gene match: 13. CDR3 in DNA: TGTGCCAGCAGCGACAGGACCAGGGGGTTGTCCGAGCAGTACTTC. This codes for CASSDRTRGLSEQYF.

This chain's CDR3 is CASSLVSFRSTEAFF. CDR3 in DNA: TGTGCCAGCAGTTTAGTGAGTTTTCGTAGCACTGAAGCTTTCTTT. The chain couples TRBV27 to TRBJ1-1; D is undetermined. Trimming shortened V by 2 bases and J by 4 bases, and 14 bases separated the two germline ends. CDR3 length equals 15 residues. Looked up from germline, CDR1 is MNHEY and CDR2 is SMNVEV (reference sequence).